This TCR beta chain was profiled in a study of cytomegalovirus exposure and HLA in healthy donors (TCRdb year 2017). Regarding the complete study: An earlier analysis of around 600 of the donors reported roughly 300 Gb of sequence data and roughly 100 million unique TCR beta sequences from about 180 million T cells. Rather than drawing on any new phenotypic data, the later analysis identified candidate immune exposures from TCR beta sequences and the way those sequences occurred across donors. Donor age, sex, ethnicity and CMV serostatus were compiled together with the repertoire data. To study patterns of TCR occurrence, a later analysis re-analyzed previously published TCR beta repertoires from 500 to 850 donors and added high-resolution HLA genotyping. Of the 300 to 450 genotyped donors, 65% to 90% fell in the genetic ancestry cluster associated with self-reported Caucasian donors. The number of typed donors differed by locus: roughly 620-640 for A, B, C, DRB1 and DQB1; about 520 for DQA1; 606 for DPA1; and around 450 for DPB1. To predict cytomegalovirus infection status, the study combined high-throughput TCR immunosequencing, statistical association of individual TCRs with disease status, and machine learning. In a later genetic analysis, genome-wide SNP genotypes for about 55% of the roughly 700 donors were used, and that subset was treated as a discovery cohort. Both class I and class II loci were covered by HLA typing, at four-digit resolution. An early release that covered 640 HLA-typed donors contained approximately 300 gigabases of sequencing data and approximately 85 million unique TCR sequences. An earlier analysis of fewer than 750 of the donors used high-throughput TCR beta sequencing to judge whether each TCR beta V gene segment behaved as functional or pseudogenic. Besides the first cohort of hundreds of subjects, a separate validation cohort made up of 95 to 150 different subjects was used. Across some 400 genotyped donors of the cohort, an average of approximately 200,000 unique TCR beta nucleotide sequences per donor were sequenced, and approximately 19% of those sequences were non-productive. The aim of the study was to test whether cataloging public T cell receptors could identify signatures of past pathogen exposure. Because of strong linkage in the cohort, roughly five DR-DQ haplotypes were treated as single units for association and clustering. The T cell repertoires of 700 or so subjects were profiled by immunosequencing and related to cytomegalovirus serostatus. Every discovery cohort repertoire had been produced on one sequencing platform. Results and caveats for the whole study, not just this receptor: A later analysis found that most CMV-associated TCR beta chains appeared HLA-restricted, with HLA associations seemingly driven largely by CMV exposure. In the study, some 160 TCR beta chains were listed as associated with cytomegalovirus. An association between a missense DCLRE1C variant and V-gene and J-gene trimming of TCR beta chains was found in a later genetic analysis and replicated in an independent cohort. The classifier was reported to diagnose cytomegalovirus status with high specificity and sensitivity in both the original cohort and the validation cohort. Only TCR beta chains were sequenced in this cohort, and the absence of alpha or paired-chain data limited detectable features. The presence/absence analyses assumed that sequencing depth was roughly uniform across donors, and that assumption may not be true. A later analysis reported that several top co-occurrence clusters appeared linked to parvovirus B19, influenza, CMV and Epstein-Barr virus. Some IMGT-functional V segments, including TRBV6-2 and TRBV6-3, could not be told apart with the 87-base-pair reads, so those segments were excluded. Compared with equally common non-associated chains, HLA-associated TCR beta chains in a later analysis were more clonally expanded and had lower generation probabilities. Correlated functional status among segregating V segments might reflect linkage disequilibrium, but an unknown experimental factor could not be ruled out. In vitro tests confirmed that a few of the cytomegalovirus-associated TCR beta chains recognize cytomegalovirus antigens. For the cohort, immune exposure information was limited to CMV serostatus. According to the authors, the approach could potentially be generalized to other disease states and immunological phenotypes. The earlier analysis of nearly 600 of the donors excluded seventeen rarely observed V segments, including chromosome 9 orphons, because counts were too low. When HLA alleles, especially DR and DQ, strongly co-occurred, attributing TCR associations to individual alleles was difficult. Because HLA typing was unavailable for some donors at each locus, only the typed subset was used in association tests. A further reported finding was that TCR beta sequences accurately predicted the HLA-A and HLA-B alleles for most subjects in the first cohort. Most TCR sequences were seen in very few donors, while some public TCRs were found in many individuals. According to a later analysis, TCR association rates differed among HLA loci, with DRB1 alleles showing the most associated TCRs and HLA-C alleles showing the fewest. A cluster of highly shared sequence variants was judged likely to be a technical artifact of the sequencing pipeline. A later analysis associated 15,000 or so TCR beta sequences with specific HLA alleles at a false discovery rate of 0.05. In a later genetic analysis, fewer N-insertions in productive TCRs were reported among donors in an Asian-associated ancestry cluster than the roughly 700-donor mean. In an earlier analysis of about 600 of the donors, most TCR beta V segments appeared in productive rearrangements about 87% or about 30% of the time, broadly matching IMGT annotations.

The cohort comprised 670 or so healthy bone marrow donors. All cohort members were sampled while nominally healthy, although unrecorded immune exposures were likely present. The donor was CMV seronegative and was included in the group of 352 seronegative cohort members. Each donor provided a peripheral blood sample, and peripheral blood mononuclear cells were used for TCR beta sequencing. The Qiagen DNeasy Blood Extraction Kit was used to extract genomic DNA from the blood cell samples. Library generation was performed with the immunoSEQ multiplex PCR assay. For the multiplex PCR, a mixture combining 60 forward primers for TCR Vbeta segments and 13 reverse primers for TCR Jbeta segments was used. The CDR3 region of rearranged TCR beta genes was amplified from genomic DNA with a multiplex PCR assay. The Illumina HiSeq System was used to sequence the amplified TCR beta libraries as 87-base-pair reads. As for the authors' bioinformatics: In a later analysis, tens of millions of unique TCR beta chains were counted across the approximately 670 repertoires, and about 10 million of these chains were shared by at least two donors. A nearest-neighbor algorithm error-corrected the raw reads and collapsed the reads into unique sequences, merging closely related sequences to remove PCR and sequencing errors. V, D and J gene segments were assigned by aligning CDR3 sequences to IMGT reference sequences. For a sequence to be retained, a match of at least six nucleotides was required to both a V gene segment and a J gene segment. Rearrangements were classified as productive when the CDR3 lacked stop codons and remained in frame with V and J, and all other rearrangements were classified as non-productive. CDR3 was defined by IMGT convention, running from the second conserved V-encoded cysteine to the conserved J-encoded phenylalanine. The earlier analysis of approximately 590 of the donors excluded any sequence lacking an unambiguous match to a single V gene segment. In an earlier analysis of 500 to 750 of the donors, V segments were called functional above 56.7% productive rearrangements and were called segregating when the between-donor standard deviation exceeded 5%. To diagnose cytomegalovirus status from the catalog of TCR beta chain sequences, a statistical classification framework was built. V and J gene assignment, in a later analysis, came from comparing TCR nucleotide sequences with IMGT/GENE-DB human TR gene sequences. A later analysis assigned CDR3 sequences and most-parsimonious VDJ recombination scenarios with the TCRdist pipeline. A later analysis defined each TCR beta chain by its CDR3 amino acid sequence plus V-gene family, and excluded reads lacking a unique V-gene family. As a way to deal with suspected cross-contamination and a sequencing artifact, a later analysis dropped 592 nucleotide sequences that were highly shared and had low generation probability. For each public chain, a later analysis derived a clonal expansion index from normalized ranks of inferred template counts within each repertoire. A later analysis computed generation probabilities with a VDJ recombination model fitted to out-of-frame rearrangements, and checked the results against IGoR. In a later analysis, hypergeometric tests were used to score TCR-TCR, TCR-HLA and TCR-CMV co-occurrence, with a repertoire-size bias correction applied to TCR pairs. False discovery rates were estimated in a later analysis by permuting HLA or CMV assignments 20 times. In a later analysis, co-occurring TCRs were grouped using DBSCAN, with TCRdist sequence similarity added in when clustering inside HLA-allele-positive subsets. Repertoires with fewer than 30,000 or more than 120,000 public chains, plus five repertoires with anomalous nucleotide sharing, were excluded from co-occurrence clustering. The table was pulled from immuneACCESS by TCRdb, which kept in-frame rearrangements only. Such tables lose some clones; where checked, under half of the loss comes from unresolved V genes, and the rest has no known cause. The V and J calls and clone size were taken over from that table, and D and trimming were inferred from the DNA. Recorded for this sample are about 200,000 clones; roughly four fifths of them occurred a single time. The ten largest make up 1.5% to 2% of the sample.

The germline V end is reduced by 1 base and the J end by 11 bases; junction bases left unmatched: 19. The CDR3 numbers 19 residues from cysteine through phenylalanine. The kept DNA is CDR3 alone, 57 bases in frame from the first base. The CDR1 and CDR2 encoded by the germline V gene (reference sequence) are SEHNR and FQNEAQ. For this clone: Its recognized antigen is unknown. No base quality information exists; no much larger clone differs at one position.

The origin of this receptor is a man aged 25-40 years in good health and CMV-seronegative. The sequence joins TRBV7-9 to TRBJ1-6, with 8 middle bases fitting TRBD1. The sequenced material came from PBMCs. The DNA sequence is given as TGTGCCAGCAGCTTAGTGGCAGGGGGCTATCTTACAGCCAATCCACCCCTCCACTTT. Its coded protein is CASSLVAGGYLTANPPLHF.